A single sample is the source of the 13 T cell receptor beta chains below, sequenced in a study of CD8 T cells in ankylosing spondylitis (dated by TCRdb to 2016 to 2017). Findings and caveats that apply to the study as a whole: A TCR beta motif made up of eight highly homologous amino acid variants appeared to be characteristic of blood from ankylosing spondylitis patients.

These receptors are not linked to any known antigen. The method behind the library was 5' RACE. TCRdb names Illumina HiSeq 2500 as the instrument used. The public reads were reprocessed in TCRdb via fastp at Q25 and MiXCR, keeping in-frame beta chains. Duplicate CDR3 protein sequences are folded into a single record with the most common DNA and genes. Across this sample there are roughly 220,000 distinct CDR3 sequences, with approximately 16% seen only once. Clones ranked in the top ten supply about 42% of the sample. The sequencing input was blood, either unsorted or a sorted T cell fraction (not recorded which). Receptors were obtained from a male donor with ankylosing spondylitis.

This clonotype occurred a few times. The chain couples TRBV24-1 to TRBJ2-5; weak D call: TRBD1 (6 bases). V dropped 4 bases and J dropped 5 bases, with 28 bases sitting between them. In germline, CDR1 is KGHDR, CDR2 SFDVKD. This CDR3 spans 19 amino acids. The CDR3 DNA reads as TGTGCCACCAGTGAAAATTACGAAAAAGACAGGCGGGTGGAGGAGACCCAGTACTTC. It specifies CATSENYEKDRRVEETQYF.

This clonotype was seen a handful of times. The chain combines TRBV5-1 with TRBJ1-1; TRBD1 aligns across 8 bases. Germline assignment: CDR1 SGHRS and CDR2 YFSETQ. This CDR3 is 15 amino acids long. The J segment lost 0 bases and the V segment lost 7 bases, leaving 8 bases of the junction unmatched. The CDR3 protein is CASGLGQDMNTEAFF. The CDR3 bases are TGCGCCAGCGGCCTGGGACAGGATATGAACACTGAAGCTTTCTTT.

The chain is built from TRBV4-1 and TRBJ2-2; possibly TRBD1 for D (6 bases). Trimming took 5 bases from V and 6 from J, leaving 10 bases between them. Germline values: CDR1 MGHRA, CDR2 YSYEKL. The CDR3 runs to 13 residues. CDR3 sequence reads: CASSRTDPGELFF. The CDR3 DNA sequence: TGCGCCAGCAGCAGGACAGATCCCGGGGAGCTGTTTTTT.

The V gene is TRBV7-8, the J gene TRBJ1-2; D is perhaps TRBD1 (6 bases). This CDR3 spans 17 amino acids. The V and J ends lost 5 bases and 0 bases respectively, with 19 bases between them. The germline V gene has CDR1 SGHVS and CDR2 FQNEAQ. The CDR3 protein is CASSTQWGADANYGYTF. The CDR3 DNA follows: TGTGCCAGCAGCACCCAGTGGGGGGCAGATGCTAACTATGGCTACACCTTC. Looking up the rest from reference TRBV7-8 and TRBJ1-2 gives the full variable domain: GAGVSQSPRYKVAKRGQDVALRCDPISGHVSLFWYQQALGQGPEFLTYFQNEAQLDKSGLPSDRFFAERPEGSVSTLKIQRTQQEDSAVYLCASSTQWGADANYGYTFGSGTRLTVV.

The genes are TRBV11-2 and TRBJ2-7, with 8 bases lining up with TRBD2. CDR3 length: 16 amino acids. J gave up 4 bases and V 0 bases, and 8 bases lay outside the gene matches. Germline V gives CDR1 SGHAT, CDR2 FQNNGV. This CDR3 is CASSLEAGLGRYEQYF. Here the CDR3 DNA reads TGTGCCAGCAGCTTAGAAGCGGGACTAGGTCGGTACGAGCAGTACTTC.

The chain has TRBV28 and TRBJ1-2; no reliable D call. V gave up 0 bases and J gave up 3 bases, with 14 bases separating them. CDR3 size: 16 residues. The germline V gene has CDR1 MDHEN and CDR2 SYDVKM. The CDR3 protein is CASSLWLSLVHYGYTF. CDR3 bases: TGTGCCAGCAGTTTATGGCTATCGTTGGTACACTATGGCTACACCTTC.

This chain connects TRBV30 to TRBJ1-2; D not certain. The germline V gene has CDR1 GTSNPN and CDR2 SVGIG (reference sequence). The CDR3 sequence is 13 residues long. V was pared by 0 bases and J by 6 bases, with 11 bases between. The CDR3 DNA is TGTGCCTGGAGTGTATACTCAACACATGGCTACACCTTC. Residues: CAWSVYSTHGYTF.

This clonotype was seen just once. The CDR3 sequence: CASSYSINLAVLYEQYF. CDR3 nucleotide sequence: TGTGCCAGCAGTTACTCGATAAACCTAGCGGTCCTCTACGAGCAGTACTTC. The genes are TRBV6-2 or TRBV6-3 and TRBJ2-7; 7 bases line up with TRBD2. The CDR3 is 17 residues long. The ends lost 0 bases at V and 3 bases at J; junction bases unmatched: 11. The germline CDR1 and CDR2 sequences are MNHEY and SVGEGT.

This clonotype was counted many times. The chain carries TRBV24-1 and TRBJ2-1; 12 nucleotides align to TRBD2. J was trimmed by 4 bases and V by 4 bases; bases with no gene match: 7. Germline lookup yields CDR1 KGHDR and CDR2 SFDVKD. The CDR3 spans 17 residues. The CDR3 here is CATSDPGLAGRYNEQFF. The CDR3 DNA reads as TGTGCCACCAGTGACCCGGGACTAGCGGGCCGATACAATGAGCAGTTCTTC.

Ten or more counts support this clonotype. The chain recombines TRBV5-1 with TRBJ1-1; 7 nucleotides match TRBD1. The V and J ends lost 4 bases and 4 bases, in that order; junction bases with no gene match: 7. Germline CDR1 and CDR2: SGHRS and YFSETQ. This CDR3 is built from 14 residues. CDR3 residues: CASSRTGEGTEAFF. DNA for the CDR3: TGCGCCAGCAGCAGAACAGGGGAAGGCACTGAAGCTTTCTTT.

This chain uses TRBV7-2 with TRBJ2-6; no clear D gene. Germline V gene data show CDR1 as SGHTA and CDR2 as FQGNSA. Trimming pared 11 bases from V and 0 bases from J, leaving 8 bases between. The CDR3 loop spans 13 amino acids. This CDR3 reads CAGRSSGANVLTF. CDR3 in DNA: TGTGCCGGACGAAGCTCTGGGGCCAACGTCCTGACTTTC.

The table lists this clonotype with a count of one. The chain has TRBV7-2 and TRBJ2-5; TRBD2 matches at 8 bases. The CDR3 runs to 15 residues. Germline CDR1 and CDR2: SGHTA and FQGNSA. The V gene end was trimmed by 7 bases and the J gene end by 5 bases; junction bases not matched to a gene: 12. The CDR3 is CASTTGGGNWETQYF. Written as DNA, the CDR3 is TGTGCCAGCACAACCGGCGGGGGGAATTGGGAGACCCAGTACTTC.

This clonotype was seen a few times. DNA for the CDR3: TGTGCCAGCAGTTTAGAGGGAGGGGGACACATCACCGGGGAGCTGTTTTTT. Residues: CASSLEGGGHITGELFF. The chain recombines TRBV12-3 or TRBV12-4 with TRBJ2-2; a weak D match, TRBD2 (7 bases). Between the trimmed V and J ends, which lost 1 base and 4 bases, there was a span of 16 bases. This CDR3 is 17 amino acids long.